This T cell receptor beta chain was recorded in a study of T cell changes during pregnancy in multiple sclerosis. Profiling relied on immunoSEQ multiplex PCR, and the TCRdb table lists in-frame clones only, not all of them. The sample has approximately 41,000 clones; approximately 91% are singletons. V lost 6 bases, J lost 6 bases, and 5 bases stayed unmatched. This CDR3 contains 13 residues. CDR1 is MNHEY, CDR2 SVGAGI, per germline. The sequence derives from a female donor with multiple sclerosis, enrolled in a pregnancy study. The sequenced sample was PBMCs (not recorded whether the cells were cultured). The V and J genes are TRBV6-5 and TRBJ2-4, with 7 bases lining up with TRBD1. In DNA, the CDR3 is TGTGCCAGCAGGGCGAGGGACAGAAACATTCAGTACTTC. As protein: CASRARDRNIQYF.